These 27 T cell receptor beta chains were sequenced from one sample in a study of CXCR4 blockade with PD-1 therapy in pancreatic cancer. Some clones are missing from TCRdb's copy, which holds only in-frame ones; the method was immunoSEQ multiplex PCR. Among 2,000 or so clones listed, about 50% were seen once. The sequencing input was tumor tissue. The receptors stem from a human donor with pancreatic ductal adenocarcinoma.

The chain recombines TRBV10-1 with TRBJ1-6, with a tentative D call TRBD1 (5 bases). V lost 4 bases and J 10 bases, leaving 14 bases between the germline ends. Germline values: CDR1 WNHNN, CDR2 SYGVQD (reference sequence). The CDR3 has 14 residues. The CDR3 protein is CASSGYRLYSPLHF. In nucleotides, the CDR3 is TGCGCCAGCAGTGGATACAGGTTATACTCACCCCTCCACTTT.

The chain couples TRBV19 to TRBJ2-2; D might be TRBD1 (5 bases). Deletions cut 6 bases from V and 6 bases from J, with 14 bases between. CDR3 length equals 14 residues. Germline V gene data show CDR1 as LNHDA and CDR2 as SQIVND (reference sequence). DNA of the CDR3: TGTGCCAGTAGCCCCCCGACAGTATCCGGGGAGCTGTTTTTT. As protein: CASSPPTVSGELFF.

V usage is TRBV9 and J usage is TRBJ2-1; D may be TRBD1 or TRBD2 (5 bases each). V was pared by 2 bases and J by 3 bases, with 18 bases between. The CDR3 spans 17 residues. The germline V gene has CDR1 SGDLS and CDR2 YYNGEE. The CDR3 region has the DNA TGTGCCAGCAGCGTTGGGGGTAGAGAAACTCTCTACAATGAGCAGTTCTTC. Protein sequence: CASSVGGRETLYNEQFF.

The J gene is TRBJ2-3, the V gene TRBV6-8; weak D call: TRBD1 (5 bases). Trimming removed 6 bases from V and 0 bases from J, with 10 bases in between. The CDR3 runs to 14 residues. CDR1 and CDR2 (germline): MNHGY, SAAAGT. Here the CDR3 reads CASRGLSSTDTQYF. DNA of the CDR3: TGTGCCAGCAGGGGGCTTTCTAGCACAGATACGCAGTATTTT.

V gene TRBV4-1 combines with J gene TRBJ2-1, with D perhaps assigned TRBD1 or TRBD2 (5 bases each). Germline V lookup: CDR1 MGHRA, CDR2 YSYEKL. The V end was cut by 1 base, the J end by 9 bases, with 10 bases between. The CDR3 is made up of 13 amino acids. This chain's CDR3 is CASSQVRGGEQFF. In DNA, the CDR3 is TGCGCCAGCAGCCAAGTTCGTGGGGGTGAGCAGTTCTTC.

The chain employs TRBV28 and TRBJ2-3; 12 nucleotides align to TRBD2. This CDR3 region has 15 residues. V lost 6 bases to trimming and J lost 3 bases; unmatched junction nucleotides: 4. Germline loops: CDR1 MDHEN, CDR2 SYDVKM. The DNA for the CDR3 is TGTGCCAGCAGATCTAGCGGGGGGGCTACAGATACGCAGTATTTT. Residues: CASRSSGGATDTQYF. The variable domain in full, with the rest retrieved from reference TRBV28 and TRBJ2-3, is DVKVTQSSRYLVKRTGEKVFLECVQDMDHENMFWYRQDPGLGLRLIYFSYDVKMKEKGDIPEGYSVSREKKERFSLILESASTNQTSMYLCASRSSGGATDTQYFGPGTRLTVL.

The CDR3: CAWSPGGNTIYF. CDR3 coding DNA: TGTGCCTGGAGCCCAGGTGGAAACACCATATATTTT. The V and J genes are TRBV30 and TRBJ1-3, with D hard to call. V was cut by 3 bases and J by 3 bases, with 6 bases left in between. Germline V gives CDR1 GTSNPN, CDR2 SVGIG (reference sequence). This CDR3 is built from 12 residues.

The chain joins TRBV1 to TRBJ2-1; TRBD2 was called by the table and not checked on the DNA. TRBV1 is classified as a pseudogene. The CDR3 consists of 16 residues. CDR3 in DNA: TGCGCCAGCAGCCAAGAAGCGGGGGGGTCGTACGATGAGCAGTTCTTC. This gives the protein CASSQEAGGSYDEQFF.

J is TRBJ1-6 and V is TRBV19; no firm D call. The length of the CDR3 is 15 residues. Germline CDR1 is LNHDA and CDR2 is SQIVND (reference sequence). Trimming stripped 3 bases from V and 4 bases from J, with 10 bases between. CDR3 in DNA: TGTGCCAGTAGTATGGGTCCTCCTTATAATTCACCCCTCCACTTT. Protein product: CASSMGPPYNSPLHF. The entire variable domain, with the rest obtained from reference TRBV19 and TRBJ1-6, is as follows: DGGITQSPKYLFRKEGQNVTLSCEQNLNHDAMYWYRQDPGQGLRLIYYSQIVNDFQKGDIAEGYSVSREKKESFPLTVTSAQKNPTAFYLCASSMGPPYNSPLHFGNGTRLTVT.

V usage is TRBV14 and J usage is TRBJ2-5; the D gene could be TRBD1 or TRBD2 (5 bases each). CDR1 SGHDN and CDR2 FVKESK come from the germline V gene. The CDR3 is made up of 15 amino acids. The V gene lost 1 base and the J gene lost 1 base, with 10 bases spanning the gap. The CDR3 DNA sequence: TGTGCCAGCAGCCAAGTTTGGGGGTTCCAAGAGACCCAGTACTTC. The encoded protein is CASSQVWGFQETQYF.

The genes are TRBV19 and TRBJ2-3, with D tentatively TRBD1 (6 bases). The CDR3 spans 14 residues. Germline CDR1 and CDR2: LNHDA and SQIVND (reference sequence). V lost 5 bases and J 6 bases, leaving 15 bases between the germline ends. Here the CDR3 DNA reads TGTGCCAGTAGTGGGACATTTGTGGTCGATACGCAGTATTTT. Its protein product is CASSGTFVVDTQYF.

The V gene is TRBV18, the J gene TRBJ2-3; D not resolved. CDR1 and CDR2 from the germline V gene are KGHSH and LQKENI. This CDR3 comprises 15 residues. Trimming took 0 bases from V and 6 from J, leaving 13 bases between them. CDR3 sequence: CASSPPASFRDTQYF. The CDR3 nucleotides read TGTGCCAGCTCACCACCGGCCTCATTCCGGGATACGCAGTATTTT.

This chain links TRBV6-8 with TRBJ1-6, with D possibly being TRBD1 (5 bases). CDR3 length: 15 residues. The ends were cut back, 2 bases at V and 8 bases at J, with 13 bases in the middle. Germline CDR1 and CDR2: MNHGY and SAAAGT. DNA of the CDR3: TGTGCCAGCAGTTACGGCGGGGCGCGGTATTCACCCCTCCACTTT. It encodes CASSYGGARYSPLHF.

This clone was seen only a few times. The rearrangement joins TRBV30 to TRBJ1-1; D gene ambiguous. The CDR3 is made up of 15 amino acids. The V and J ends lost 0 bases and 0 bases respectively, with 11 bases between them. Per the germline V gene, CDR1 is GTSNPN and CDR2 is SVGIG (reference sequence). Written as DNA, the CDR3 is TGTGCCTGGAGTGTACGTAGGGCCATGAACACTGAAGCTTTCTTT. This encodes CAWSVRRAMNTEAFF.

The chain joins TRBV28 to TRBJ1-1; D is undetermined. Germline lookup yields CDR1 MDHEN and CDR2 SYDVKM. There are 14 residues in the CDR3. Trimming removed 3 bases from V and 1 base from J, with 9 bases in between. The DNA for the CDR3 is TGTGCCAGCAGTTTCCCCGGAGGGAACACTGAAGCTTTCTTT. Translation gives CASSFPGGNTEAFF.

The CDR3, as DNA: TGTGCCAGTAGTGCAACGACAGGCTCCTACGAGCAGTACTTC. Its translation: CASSATTGSYEQYF. The V and J genes are TRBV19 and TRBJ2-7, with D perhaps TRBD1 (6 bases). V lost 5 bases and J 0 bases, leaving 11 bases between the germline ends. Germline values: CDR1 LNHDA, CDR2 SQIVND (reference sequence). This CDR3 is built from 14 residues.

V gene TRBV19 combines with J gene TRBJ2-1; D tentatively fits TRBD1 or TRBD2 (5 bases each). V was trimmed by 6 bases and J by 2 bases, leaving 14 bases between them. The germline CDR1 and CDR2 sequences are LNHDA and SQIVND (reference sequence). The CDR3 is 15 residues long. This CDR3 reads CASRSELGAYNEQFF. CDR3 coding DNA: TGTGCCAGTAGGAGTGAGTTGGGGGCCTACAATGAGCAGTTCTTC.

This chain links TRBV1 with TRBJ2-4; TRBD2 is taken as the D call from the table, unchecked against the DNA. TRBV1 is a known pseudogene. CDR3 length: 16 residues. The CDR3 nucleotides read TGCGCCAGCAGCCAAGAGGGGGGAGCTGCCAAAAACATTCAGTACTTC. Its protein is CASSQEGGAAKNIQYF.

This clone has only a few counts. The genes are TRBV19 and TRBJ1-1; tentatively, D is TRBD1 (5 bases). The CDR3 totals 14 residues. Looked up from germline, CDR1 is LNHDA and CDR2 is SQIVND (reference sequence). Between the trimmed V and J ends, which lost 5 bases and 0 bases, there was a span of 10 bases. The CDR3 nucleotides read TGTGCCAGTAGTGTGCAGGGCCTGAACACTGAAGCTTTCTTT. Translated: CASSVQGLNTEAFF.

This chain joins TRBV29-1 and TRBJ2-1; unclear D gene. Germline lookup yields CDR1 SQVTM and CDR2 ANQGSEA. The CDR3 covers 16 residues. V was trimmed by 4 bases and J by 8 bases, leaving 24 bases between them. CDR3 DNA sequence: TGCAGCGTTGTGTCCCTCTCTGGCCAGTTGGGGTATGAGCAGTTCTTC. As protein: CSVVSLSGQLGYEQFF.

By proportion, this clone is medium-sized. The genes are TRBV7-6 and TRBJ2-1; TRBD2 aligns across 13 bases. There are 14 residues in the CDR3. Germline CDR1 and CDR2: SGHVS and FNYEAQ. The V gene end was trimmed by 5 bases and the J gene end by 12 bases; junction bases not matched to a gene: 7. The CDR3 nucleotides are TGTGCCAGCAGCGACAGACTAGCGGGGGGCCCGCAGTTCTTC. As protein: CASSDRLAGGPQFF.

This clone was picked up a small number of times. V is TRBV11-3 and J is TRBJ1-2; unclear D gene. Germline CDR1 is SGHNT and CDR2 is YENEEA. The CDR3 spans 15 residues. V was cut by 3 bases and J by 6 bases, with 17 bases left in between. CDR3 nucleotides: TGTGCCAGCAGCTTGGCTAGGAGTAGGGTCCATGGCTACACCTTC. This sequence encodes CASSLARSRVHGYTF.

J is TRBJ2-2 and V is TRBV5-1, with D maybe TRBD2 (6 bases). Germline loops: CDR1 SGHRS, CDR2 YFSETQ. The CDR3 is 14 residues long. Trimming took 0 bases from V and 10 from J, leaving 13 bases between them. CDR3 protein: CASSLGGVQLELFF. CDR3 bases: TGCGCCAGCAGCTTGGGCGGGGTACAGTTGGAGCTGTTTTTT.

This rearrangement joins TRBV18 to TRBJ2-3; perhaps TRBD1 as D (7 bases). Trimming cost V 5 bases and J 6 bases, with 12 bases left between them. The V gene's germline CDR1 is KGHSH and CDR2 LQKENI. The CDR3 extends over 13 amino acids. CDR3 loop: CASSAGTADTQYF. The CDR3 region has the DNA TGTGCCAGCTCAGCGGGGACAGCCGATACGCAGTATTTT.

This chain connects TRBV30 to TRBJ1-1; perhaps TRBD1 as D (6 bases). V shed 1 base and J shed 5 bases, with 8 bases lying between them. This CDR3 is built from 12 residues. Germline V CDR1 and CDR2: GTSNPN, SVGIG (reference sequence). The CDR3 spells CAWSAGVTEAFF. Here the CDR3 DNA reads TGTGCCTGGAGTGCAGGGGTTACTGAAGCTTTCTTT.

CDR3 coding DNA: TGTGCCAGCAGCTTTAGGATCTTACAAGAGACCCAGTACTTC. It encodes CASSFRILQETQYF. The rearrangement joins TRBV12-1 to TRBJ2-5. TRBV12-1 is designated a pseudogene. The CDR3 totals 14 residues.

This clone counts as medium-sized (0.01 to 0.1%). CDR3 sequence (DNA): TGTGCCAGCACCAGCCTACTAGCGGGGGAGTACACCGGGGAGCTGTTTTTT. Residues: CASTSLLAGEYTGELFF. V and J are TRBV6-8 and TRBJ2-2, with 11 bases aligning to TRBD2. V shed 7 bases and J 3 bases; nucleotides not matched to a gene: 10. The V gene's germline CDR1 is MNHGY and CDR2 SAAAGT. This CDR3 has 17 amino acids.